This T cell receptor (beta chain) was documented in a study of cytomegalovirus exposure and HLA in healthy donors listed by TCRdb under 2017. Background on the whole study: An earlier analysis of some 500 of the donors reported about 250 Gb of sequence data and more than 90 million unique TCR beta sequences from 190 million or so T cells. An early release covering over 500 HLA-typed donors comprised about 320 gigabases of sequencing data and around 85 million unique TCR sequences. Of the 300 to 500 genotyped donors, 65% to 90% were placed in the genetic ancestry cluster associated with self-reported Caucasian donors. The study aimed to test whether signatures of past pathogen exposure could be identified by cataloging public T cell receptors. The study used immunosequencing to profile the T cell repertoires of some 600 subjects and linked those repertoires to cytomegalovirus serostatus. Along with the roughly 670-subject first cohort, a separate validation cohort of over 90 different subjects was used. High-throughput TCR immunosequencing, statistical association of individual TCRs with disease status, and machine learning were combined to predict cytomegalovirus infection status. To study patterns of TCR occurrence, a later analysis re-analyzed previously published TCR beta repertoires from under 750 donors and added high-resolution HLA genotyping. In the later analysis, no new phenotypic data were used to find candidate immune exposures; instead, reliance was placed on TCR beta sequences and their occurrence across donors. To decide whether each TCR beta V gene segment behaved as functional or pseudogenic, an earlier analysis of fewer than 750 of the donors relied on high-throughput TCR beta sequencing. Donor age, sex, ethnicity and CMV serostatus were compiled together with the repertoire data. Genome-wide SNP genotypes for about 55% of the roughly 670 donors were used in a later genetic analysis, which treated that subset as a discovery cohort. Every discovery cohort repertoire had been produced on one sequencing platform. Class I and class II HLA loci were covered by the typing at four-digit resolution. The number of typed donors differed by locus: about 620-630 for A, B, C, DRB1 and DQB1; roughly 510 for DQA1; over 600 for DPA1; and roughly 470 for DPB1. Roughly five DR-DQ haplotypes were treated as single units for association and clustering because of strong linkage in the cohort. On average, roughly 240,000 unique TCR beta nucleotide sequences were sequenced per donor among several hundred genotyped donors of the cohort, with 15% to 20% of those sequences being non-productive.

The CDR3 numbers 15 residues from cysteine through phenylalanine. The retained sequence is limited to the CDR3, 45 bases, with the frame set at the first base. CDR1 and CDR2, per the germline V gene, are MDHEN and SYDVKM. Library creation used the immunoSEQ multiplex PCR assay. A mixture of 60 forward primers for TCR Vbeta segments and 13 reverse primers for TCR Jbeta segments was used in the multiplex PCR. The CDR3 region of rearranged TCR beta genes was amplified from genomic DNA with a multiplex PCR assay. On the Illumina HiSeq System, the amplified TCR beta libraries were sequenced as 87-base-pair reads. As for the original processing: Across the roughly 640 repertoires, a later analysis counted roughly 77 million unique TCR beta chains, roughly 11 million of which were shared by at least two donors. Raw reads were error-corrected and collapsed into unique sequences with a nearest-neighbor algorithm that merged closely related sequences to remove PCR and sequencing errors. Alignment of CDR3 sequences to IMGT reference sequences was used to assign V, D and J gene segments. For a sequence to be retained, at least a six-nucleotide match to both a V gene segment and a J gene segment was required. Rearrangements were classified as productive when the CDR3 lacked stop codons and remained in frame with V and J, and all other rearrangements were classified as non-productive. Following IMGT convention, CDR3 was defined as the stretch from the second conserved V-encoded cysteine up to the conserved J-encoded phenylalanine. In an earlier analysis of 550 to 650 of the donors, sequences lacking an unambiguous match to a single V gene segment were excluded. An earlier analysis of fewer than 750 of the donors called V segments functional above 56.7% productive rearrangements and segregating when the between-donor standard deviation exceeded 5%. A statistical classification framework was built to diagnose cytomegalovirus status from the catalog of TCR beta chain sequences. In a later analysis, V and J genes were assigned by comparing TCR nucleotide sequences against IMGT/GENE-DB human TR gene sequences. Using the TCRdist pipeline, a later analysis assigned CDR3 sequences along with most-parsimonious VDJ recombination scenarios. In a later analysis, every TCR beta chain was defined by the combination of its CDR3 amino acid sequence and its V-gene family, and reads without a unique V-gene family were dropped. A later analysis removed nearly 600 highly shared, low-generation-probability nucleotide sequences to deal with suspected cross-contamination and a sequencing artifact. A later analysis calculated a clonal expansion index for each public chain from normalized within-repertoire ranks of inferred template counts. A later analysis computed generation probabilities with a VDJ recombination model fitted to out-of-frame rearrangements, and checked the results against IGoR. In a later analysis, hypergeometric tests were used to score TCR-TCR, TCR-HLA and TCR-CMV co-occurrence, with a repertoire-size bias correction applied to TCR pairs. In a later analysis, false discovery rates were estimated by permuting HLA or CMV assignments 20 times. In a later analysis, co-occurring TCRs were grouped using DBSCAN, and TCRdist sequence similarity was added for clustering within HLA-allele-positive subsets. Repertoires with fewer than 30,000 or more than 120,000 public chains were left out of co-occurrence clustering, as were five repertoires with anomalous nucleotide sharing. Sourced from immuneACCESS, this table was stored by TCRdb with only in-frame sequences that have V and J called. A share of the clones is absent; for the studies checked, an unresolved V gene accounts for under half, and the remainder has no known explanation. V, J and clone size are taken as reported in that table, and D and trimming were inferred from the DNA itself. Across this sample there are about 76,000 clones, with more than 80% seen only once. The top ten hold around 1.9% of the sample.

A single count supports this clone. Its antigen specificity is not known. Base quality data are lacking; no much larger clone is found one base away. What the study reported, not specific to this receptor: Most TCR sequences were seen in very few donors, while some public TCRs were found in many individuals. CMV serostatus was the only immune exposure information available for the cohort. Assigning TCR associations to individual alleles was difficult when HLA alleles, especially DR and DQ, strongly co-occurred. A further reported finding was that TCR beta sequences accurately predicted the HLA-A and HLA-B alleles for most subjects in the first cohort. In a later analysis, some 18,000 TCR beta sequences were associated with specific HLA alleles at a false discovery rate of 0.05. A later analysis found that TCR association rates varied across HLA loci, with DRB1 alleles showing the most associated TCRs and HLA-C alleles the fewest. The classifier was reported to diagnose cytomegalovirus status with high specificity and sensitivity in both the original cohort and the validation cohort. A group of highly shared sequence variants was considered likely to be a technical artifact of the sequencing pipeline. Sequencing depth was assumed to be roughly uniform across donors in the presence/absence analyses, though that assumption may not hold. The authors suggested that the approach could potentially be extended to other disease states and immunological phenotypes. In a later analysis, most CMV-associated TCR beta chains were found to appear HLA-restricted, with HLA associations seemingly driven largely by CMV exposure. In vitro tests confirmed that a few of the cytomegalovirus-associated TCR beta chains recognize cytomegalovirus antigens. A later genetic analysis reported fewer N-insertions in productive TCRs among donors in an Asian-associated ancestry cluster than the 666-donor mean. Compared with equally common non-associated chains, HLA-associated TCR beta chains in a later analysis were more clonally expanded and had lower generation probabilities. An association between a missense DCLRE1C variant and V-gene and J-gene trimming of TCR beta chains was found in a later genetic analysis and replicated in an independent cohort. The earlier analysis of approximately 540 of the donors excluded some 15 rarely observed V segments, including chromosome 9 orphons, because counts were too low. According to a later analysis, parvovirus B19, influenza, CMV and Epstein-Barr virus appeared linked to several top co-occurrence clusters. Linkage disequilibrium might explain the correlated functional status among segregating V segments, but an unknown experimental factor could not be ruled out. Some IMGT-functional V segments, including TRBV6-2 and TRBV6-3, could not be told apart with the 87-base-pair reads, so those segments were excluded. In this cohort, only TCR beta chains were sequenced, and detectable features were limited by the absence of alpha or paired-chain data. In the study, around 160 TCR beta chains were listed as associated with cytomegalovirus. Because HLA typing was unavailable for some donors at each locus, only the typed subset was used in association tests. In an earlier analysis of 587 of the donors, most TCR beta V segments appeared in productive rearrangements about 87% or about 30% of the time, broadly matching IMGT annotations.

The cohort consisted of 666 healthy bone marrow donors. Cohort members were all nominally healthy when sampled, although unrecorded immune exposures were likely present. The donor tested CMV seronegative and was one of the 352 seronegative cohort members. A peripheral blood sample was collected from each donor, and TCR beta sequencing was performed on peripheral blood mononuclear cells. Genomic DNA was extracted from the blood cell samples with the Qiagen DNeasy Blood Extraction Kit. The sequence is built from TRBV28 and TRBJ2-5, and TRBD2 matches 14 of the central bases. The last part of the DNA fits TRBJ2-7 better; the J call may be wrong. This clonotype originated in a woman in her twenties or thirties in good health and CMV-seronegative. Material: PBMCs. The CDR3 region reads CASSPGTSGSYEQYF. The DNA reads TGTGCCAGCAGCCCCGGGACTAGCGGGAGTTACGAGCAGTACTTC.